Detailed here is one TCR beta chain. The CDR3 has 18 amino acids. V gave up 4 bases and J gave up 0 bases; unmatched junction bases: 8. Germline CDR1 reads SNHLY; CDR2 reads FYNNEI. This sample is drawn from a study of cytomegalovirus exposure and HLA in healthy donors. Primers included in the PCR were 60 Vbeta and 13 Jbeta primers. Produced via immunoSEQ multiplex PCR; TCRdb's table is partial and in-frame only. The profile shows more than 85,000 clones, about four fifths of them singletons. Material for sequencing was PBMCs. The sequence was obtained from a man aged 35 to 55 in good health and CMV-seronegative. V gene TRBV2 combines with J gene TRBJ1-5, with TRBD1 identical over 11 bases. The CDR3 protein is CASSGPRTGGNSNQPQHF. Here the CDR3 DNA reads TGTGCCAGCAGTGGTCCTCGGACAGGGGGCAATAGCAATCAGCCCCAGCATTTT. The full variable domain, its missing parts supplied by reference TRBV2 and TRBJ1-5, is EPEVTQTPSHQVTQMGQEVILRCVPISNHLYFYWYRQILGQKVEFLVSFYNNEISEKSEIFDDQFSVERPDGSNFTLKIRSTKLEDSAMYFCASSGPRTGGNSNQPQHFGDGTRLSIL.